This TCR beta chain was recorded in a study of CD8 T cells in Susac syndrome. The CDR3 length is 14 residues. The germline gives CDR1 SGHTA, CDR2 FQGTGA. V lost 3 bases to trimming and J lost 5 bases, with 13 bases between them. About 0.45 to 1 ug RNA was reverse transcribed with random hexamers. Amplification of TCR beta CDR3 by immunoSEQ multiplex PCR spanned 54 Vbeta and 13 Jbeta. TCRdb itself ran the immunoSEQ multiplex PCR reads through MiXCR, one entry per CDR3 protein. The sample comprises about 130,000 distinct CDR3 sequences, approximately 94% of which are singletons, and approximately 0.12% rests with the top ten. Sequencing of TCR beta was undertaken in CD8+ and CD4+ T cells derived from blood. Included as multiple sclerosis controls were treatment-naive patients who had stable or active relapsing-remitting disease. TEMRA cells were FACS-enriched, with CD8+ and CD4+ T cells isolated negatively.

The TCR was taken from a human donor with multiple sclerosis. Sequencing used CD4+ T cells from PBMCs. The chain couples TRBV7-3 to TRBJ1-1; TRBD1 is a possible D gene (6 bases). The CDR3, as DNA: TGTGCCAGCAGCTTCGGGGGGCGCGGGACTGAAGCTTTCTTT. Its translation: CASSFGGRGTEAFF. The complete variable domain, with remaining parts taken from reference TRBV7-3 and TRBJ1-1, reads GAGVSQTPSNKVTEKGKYVELRCDPISGHTALYWYRQSLGQGPEFLIYFQGTGAADDSGLPNDRFFAVRPEGSVSTLKIQRTERGDSAVYLCASSFGGRGTEAFFGQGTRLTVV.